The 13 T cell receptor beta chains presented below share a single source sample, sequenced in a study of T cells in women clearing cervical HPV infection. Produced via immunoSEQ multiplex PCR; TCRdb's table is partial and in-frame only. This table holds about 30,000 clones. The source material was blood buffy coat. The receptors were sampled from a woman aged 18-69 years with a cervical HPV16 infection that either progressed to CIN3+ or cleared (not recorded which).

The covered CDR3 bases are TGTGCCAGCAGTATGGCTAGCGGAAGCACAGATACG. Residues: CASSMASGSTDT. The entire CDR3 sequence reads CASSMASGSTDTQYF. The V call is TRBV2, the J call TRBJ2-3, with 7 bases that match TRBD2. Read data end 3 residues before the CDR3 end; the end is taken from the germline J gene. V lost 5 bases and J lost 0; bases outside the gene matches: 5. This CDR3 comprises 15 residues. Germline-derived CDR1 and CDR2 are SNHLY and FYNNEI.

The CDR3 protein is CASSSRTAVNTEAFF. The sequenced part of the CDR3 DNA is TGCGCCAGCAGCTCCAGGACAGCGGTGAACACTGAA. The V and J genes are TRBV5-1 and TRBJ1-1; a weak D match, TRBD1 (6 bases). The CDR3 end is not reached by the read, which stops 3 residues before it; the germline J gene fills it in. This CDR3 comprises 15 residues. Germline lookup yields CDR1 SGHRS and CDR2 YFSETQ. Trimming cost V 3 bases and J 0 bases, with 12 bases left between them.

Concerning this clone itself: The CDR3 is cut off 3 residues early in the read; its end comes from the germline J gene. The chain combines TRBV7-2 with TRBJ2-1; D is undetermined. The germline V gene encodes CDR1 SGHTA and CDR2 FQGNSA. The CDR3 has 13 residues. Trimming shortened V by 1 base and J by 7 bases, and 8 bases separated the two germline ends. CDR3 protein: CASSLVPRNEQFF. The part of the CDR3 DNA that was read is TGTGCCAGCAGCTTAGTTCCTAGAAATGAG.

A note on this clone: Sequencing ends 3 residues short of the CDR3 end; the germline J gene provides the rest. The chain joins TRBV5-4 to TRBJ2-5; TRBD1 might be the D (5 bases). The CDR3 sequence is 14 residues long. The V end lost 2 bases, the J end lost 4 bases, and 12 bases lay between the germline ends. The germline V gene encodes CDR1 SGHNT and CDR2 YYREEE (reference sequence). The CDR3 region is CASSLGQPGETQYF. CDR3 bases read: TGTGCCAGCAGCTTAGGACAACCGGGAGAGACC.

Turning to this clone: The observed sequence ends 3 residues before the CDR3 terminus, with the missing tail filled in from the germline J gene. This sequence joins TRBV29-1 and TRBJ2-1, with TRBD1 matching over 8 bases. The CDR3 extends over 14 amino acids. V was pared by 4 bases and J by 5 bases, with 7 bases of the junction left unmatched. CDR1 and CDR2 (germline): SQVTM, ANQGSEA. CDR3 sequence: CSVVSDRVHNEQFF. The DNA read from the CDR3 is TGCAGCGTTGTTTCGGACAGGGTCCACAATGAG.

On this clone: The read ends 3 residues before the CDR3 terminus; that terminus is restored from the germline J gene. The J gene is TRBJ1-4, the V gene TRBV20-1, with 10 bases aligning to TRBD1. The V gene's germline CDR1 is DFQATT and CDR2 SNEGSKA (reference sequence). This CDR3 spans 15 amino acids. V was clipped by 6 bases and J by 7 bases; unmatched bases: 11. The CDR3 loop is CSAKTRQGAGEKLFF. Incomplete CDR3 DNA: TGCAGTGCAAAGACCCGACAGGGGGCAGGTGAAAAA.

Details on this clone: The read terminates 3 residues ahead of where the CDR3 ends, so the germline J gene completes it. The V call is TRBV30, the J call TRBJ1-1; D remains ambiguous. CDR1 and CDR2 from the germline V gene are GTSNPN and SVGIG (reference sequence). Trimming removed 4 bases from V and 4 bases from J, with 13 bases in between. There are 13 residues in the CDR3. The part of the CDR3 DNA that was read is TGTGCCTGGAAGGGAGAGGCGGGCACTGAA. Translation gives CAWKGEAGTE. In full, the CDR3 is CAWKGEAGTEAFF. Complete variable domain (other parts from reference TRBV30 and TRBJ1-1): SQTIHQWPATLVQPVGSPLSLECTVEGTSNPNLYWYRQAAGRGLQLLFYSVGIGQISSEVPQNLSASRPQDRQFILSSKKLLLSDSGFYLCAWKGEAGTEAFFGQGTRLTVV.

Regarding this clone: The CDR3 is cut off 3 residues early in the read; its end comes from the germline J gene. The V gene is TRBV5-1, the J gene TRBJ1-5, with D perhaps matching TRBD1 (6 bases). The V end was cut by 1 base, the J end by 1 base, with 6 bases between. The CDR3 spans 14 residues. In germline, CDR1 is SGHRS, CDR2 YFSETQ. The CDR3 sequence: CASSLTGSNQPQHF. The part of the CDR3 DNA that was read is TGCGCCAGCAGCTTGACAGGGAGCAATCAGCCC. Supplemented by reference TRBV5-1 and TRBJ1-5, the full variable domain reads KAGVTQTPRYLIKTRGQQVTLSCSPISGHRSVSWYQQTPGQGLQFLFEYFSETQRNKGNFPGRFSGRQFSNSRSEMNVSTLELGDSALYLCASSLTGSNQPQHFGDGTRLSIL.

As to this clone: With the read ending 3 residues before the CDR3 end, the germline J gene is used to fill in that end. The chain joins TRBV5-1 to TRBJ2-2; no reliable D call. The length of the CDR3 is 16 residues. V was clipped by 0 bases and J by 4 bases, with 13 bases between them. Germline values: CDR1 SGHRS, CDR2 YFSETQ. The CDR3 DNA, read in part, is TGCGCCAGCAGCTTGGAGCCCGGCGGCGGCACCGGGGAG. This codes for CASSLEPGGGTGE. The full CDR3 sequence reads CASSLEPGGGTGELFF.

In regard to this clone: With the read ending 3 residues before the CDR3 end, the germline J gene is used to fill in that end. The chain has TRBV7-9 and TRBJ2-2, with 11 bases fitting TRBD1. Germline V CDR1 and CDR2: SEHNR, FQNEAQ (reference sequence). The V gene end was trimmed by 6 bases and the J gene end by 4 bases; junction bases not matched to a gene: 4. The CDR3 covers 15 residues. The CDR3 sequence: CASRTGTGGTGELFF. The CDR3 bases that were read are TGTGCCAGCAGGACCGGGACAGGGGGCACCGGGGAG.

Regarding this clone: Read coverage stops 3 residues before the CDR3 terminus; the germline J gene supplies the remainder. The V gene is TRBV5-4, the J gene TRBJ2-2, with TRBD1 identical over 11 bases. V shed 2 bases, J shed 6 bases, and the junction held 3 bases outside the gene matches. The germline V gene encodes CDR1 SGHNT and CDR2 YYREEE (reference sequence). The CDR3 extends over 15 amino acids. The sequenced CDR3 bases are TGTGCCAGCAGCTTACCGGGACAGGGGGCCGGGGAG. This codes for CASSLPGQGAGE. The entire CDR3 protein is CASSLPGQGAGELFF.

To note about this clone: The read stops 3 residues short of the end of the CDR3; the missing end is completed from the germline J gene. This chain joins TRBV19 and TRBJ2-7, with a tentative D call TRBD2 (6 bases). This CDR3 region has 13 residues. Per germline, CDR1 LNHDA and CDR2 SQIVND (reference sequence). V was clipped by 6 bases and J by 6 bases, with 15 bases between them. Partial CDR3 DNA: TGTGCCAGTAGCATGGGACGGGGGAGCGAG. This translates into CASSMGRGSE. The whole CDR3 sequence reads CASSMGRGSEQYF.

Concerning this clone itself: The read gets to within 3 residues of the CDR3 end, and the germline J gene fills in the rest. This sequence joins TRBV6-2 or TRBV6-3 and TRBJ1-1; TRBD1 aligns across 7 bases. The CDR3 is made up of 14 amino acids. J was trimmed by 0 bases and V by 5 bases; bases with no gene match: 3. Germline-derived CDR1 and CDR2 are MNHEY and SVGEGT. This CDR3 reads CASSGTAMNTEAFF. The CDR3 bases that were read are TGTGCCAGCAGTGGGACAGCTATGAACACTGAA.